Shown below are 9 T cell receptor beta chains from a single sample sequenced in a study of cytomegalovirus exposure and HLA in healthy donors. Vbeta (60) and Jbeta (13) primers were used in the PCR. This table comes from immunoSEQ multiplex PCR, and its TCRdb copy is limited to in-frame clones, with some not included. The repertoire includes 100,000 or so clones, 70% to 90% of them detected once, and 2.5% to 3% sits in the top ten. What was sequenced was PBMCs. These TCRs come from a man aged 40-55 years in good health and CMV-seronegative.

This chain joins TRBV11-2 and TRBJ2-7; a weak D match, TRBD2 (5 bases). The germline CDR1 and CDR2 sequences are SGHAT and FQNNGV. CDR3 length equals 15 residues. The germline V and J ends were trimmed by 5 bases and 1 base, with 15 bases remaining between them. The CDR3 DNA follows: TGTGCCAGCAGCCCAGTCCGCGGGTCTTCCTACGAGCAGTACTTC. Translation: CASSPVRGSSYEQYF.

The chain uses TRBV7-6 and TRBJ2-7; TRBD2 matches 9 bases. The CDR3 has 15 amino acids. V lost 5 bases and J lost 6; bases outside the gene matches: 11. The germline V gene has CDR1 SGHVS and CDR2 FNYEAQ. The CDR3 here is CASSKLSGGGSEQYF. In nucleotides, the CDR3 is TGTGCCAGCAGCAAACTTAGCGGGGGAGGATCCGAGCAGTACTTC.

This chain links TRBV4-1 with TRBJ2-7; D uncertain. The CDR3 contains 15 residues. Germline V gives CDR1 MGHRA, CDR2 YSYEKL. V was cut by 0 bases and J by 1 base, with 10 bases left in between. CDR3 nucleotides: TGCGCCAGCAGCCAAGACGAGCTCCCATCCTACGAGCAGTACTTC. As protein: CASSQDELPSYEQYF.

This clone was observed a few times. V gene TRBV15 combines with J gene TRBJ2-5; weak D call: TRBD2 (5 bases). Germline V gene sequence: CDR1 LNHNV, CDR2 YYDKDF (reference sequence). V lost 3 bases to trimming and J lost 5 bases, with 19 bases between them. This CDR3 contains 16 residues. CDR3 in DNA: TGTGCCACCAGCAGCCCTGGGATTTCTAGCCGGGAGACCCAGTACTTC. This sequence encodes CATSSPGISSRETQYF.

The CDR3 region has the DNA TGTGCCAGCAGGAGGATAGGGGGCTACAATGAGCAGTTCTTC. Translation: CASRRIGGYNEQFF. V and J are TRBV6-1 and TRBJ2-1, with a tentative D call TRBD1 (6 bases). Between the trimmed V and J ends, which lost 6 bases and 3 bases, there was a span of 12 bases. Germline-derived CDR1 and CDR2 are MNHNS and SASEGT. The CDR3 consists of 14 residues.

This chain uses TRBV7-2 with TRBJ1-4; D gene unclear. This CDR3 spans 15 amino acids. The germline gives CDR1 SGHTA, CDR2 FQGNSA. Trimming pared 0 bases from V and 8 bases from J, leaving 13 bases between. Written as DNA, the CDR3 is TGTGCCAGCAGCTTAGCGAGAGGCACGGCGGAAAAACTGTTTTTT. Translated, it gives CASSLARGTAEKLFF. Full variable domain (missing parts from reference TRBV7-2 and TRBJ1-4): GAGVSQSPSNKVTEKGKDVELRCDPISGHTALYWYRQSLGQGLEFLIYFQGNSAPDKSGLPSDRFSAERTGGSVSTLTIQRTQQEDSAVYLCASSLARGTAEKLFFGSGTQLSVL.

This chain uses TRBV5-6 with TRBJ2-5, with 8 bases lining up with TRBD1. With the DNA end fitting TRBJ2-7 better, the J assignment may be wrong. The CDR3 contains 15 residues. Germline CDR1 SGHDT, CDR2 YYEEEE. As DNA, the CDR3 is TGTGCCAGCAGCACCGGGACAGGAACCCCCCACGAGCAGTACTTC. Its translation: CASSTGTGTPHEQYF.

This clone appeared once. The J gene is TRBJ1-2, the V gene TRBV9; TRBD1 matches at 8 bases. The CDR3 runs 14 residues. V shed 3 bases, J shed 3 bases, and the junction held 4 bases outside the gene matches. The germline V gene has CDR1 SGDLS and CDR2 YYNGEE. The CDR3 loop is CASSARTGYYGYTF. CDR3 coding DNA: TGTGCCAGCAGCGCCCGGACAGGGTACTATGGCTACACCTTC.

The CDR3 nucleotides read TGCGCCAGCAGCCAATCACAGGCCACAGATACGCAGTATTTT. This encodes CASSQSQATDTQYF. This chain links TRBV4-1 with TRBJ2-3; tentatively, D is TRBD1 (5 bases). Trimming shortened V by 2 bases and J by 2 bases, and 8 bases separated the two germline ends. CDR1 is MGHRA, CDR2 YSYEKL, per germline. This CDR3 contains 14 residues.